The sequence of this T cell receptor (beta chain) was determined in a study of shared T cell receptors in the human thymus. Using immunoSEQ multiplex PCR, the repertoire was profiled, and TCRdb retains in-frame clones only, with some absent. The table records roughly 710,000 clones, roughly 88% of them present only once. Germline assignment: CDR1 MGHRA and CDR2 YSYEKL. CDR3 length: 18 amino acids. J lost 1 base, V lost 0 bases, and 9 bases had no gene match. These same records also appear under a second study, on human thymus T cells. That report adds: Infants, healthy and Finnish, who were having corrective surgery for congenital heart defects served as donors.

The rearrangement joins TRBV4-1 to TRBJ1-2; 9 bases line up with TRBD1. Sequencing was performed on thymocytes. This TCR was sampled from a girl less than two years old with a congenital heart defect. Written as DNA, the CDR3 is TGCGCCAGCAGCCAAGAAGGACAGGGGATGCGGGTTAACTATGGCTACACCTTC. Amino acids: CASSQEGQGMRVNYGYTF.